This T cell receptor beta chain was profiled in a study of blood T cell repertoires in COVID-19. Germline lookup yields CDR1 MDHEN and CDR2 SYDVKM. The V gene lost 5 bases and the J gene lost 10 bases, with 12 bases spanning the gap. The length of the CDR3 is 12 residues. Profiled with immunoSEQ multiplex PCR; TCRdb holds only in-frame clones, not every one. In the table there are under 250,000 clones, about 82% of which are singletons. The sample comprised peripheral blood. The TCR was taken from a woman of 80 years or more with COVID-19, enrolled during active disease. The chain uses TRBV28 and TRBJ2-1; D unresolved. This CDR3 is CASSLQQVEQFF. CDR3 coding DNA: TGTGCCAGCAGTCTCCAGCAGGTCGAGCAGTTCTTC.